Below, 14 T cell receptor beta chains from the same sample are listed, as sequenced in a study of blood T cells in healthy people across ages. Combining a sample-barcoded 5' primer with a J-beta primer mix, a second PCR ran for about 7 to 11 cycles. Via MiXCR, TCRdb re-called the 5' RACE reads, giving one row per CDR3 protein. The sample holds approximately 800,000 distinct CDR3 sequences, 55% to 65% seen once. Source material: blood. The receptors come from a man aged 25 to 45 in good health.

J is TRBJ2-7 and V is TRBV2, with 9 nucleotides matching TRBD1. Trimming took 7 bases from V and 5 from J; bases not matched to a gene: 9. CDR1 SNHLY and CDR2 FYNNEI come from the germline V gene. This CDR3 is built from 14 residues. CDR3 in DNA: TGTGCCAGCACTTTGGACAGGGGCGGTAACGAGCAGTACTTC. It yields the protein CASTLDRGGNEQYF.

This clonotype was recorded many times. The V gene is TRBV7-8, the J gene TRBJ2-7; tentative D call: TRBD2 (6 bases). Germline V gives CDR1 SGHVS, CDR2 FQNEAQ. There are 15 residues in the CDR3. The V end was cut by 5 bases, the J end by 3 bases, with 17 bases between. CDR3 nucleotides: TGTGCCAGCAGCCGAAAGGCGGGGAAGGACTACGAGCAGTACTTC. This encodes CASSRKAGKDYEQYF.

This clonotype was counted a few times. The rearrangement uses TRBV12-3 or TRBV12-4 and TRBJ2-3, with a tentative D call TRBD2 (6 bases). V lost 5 bases and J lost 4, with 13 bases in between. The CDR3 length is 14 residues. In DNA, the CDR3 is TGTGCCAGCAGTACGGGACTGGCATCAGATACGCAGTATTTT. Its protein is CASSTGLASDTQYF.

This clonotype was observed a single time. V usage is TRBV12-3 or TRBV12-4 and J usage is TRBJ2-7; the D gene is possibly TRBD1 (6 bases). With 5 bases removed from V and 0 bases from J, the gap between germline ends came to 14 bases. This CDR3 is 15 amino acids long. CDR3 amino acids: CASSTGPSSSYEQYF. CDR3 DNA sequence: TGTGCCAGCAGTACAGGGCCCTCAAGCTCCTACGAGCAGTACTTC.

This clonotype was counted between two and nine times. The chain joins TRBV5-5 to TRBJ2-5; D not resolved. The end of the DNA fits TRBJ2-7 better, so the J call may be wrong. The CDR3 runs 15 residues. The germline CDR1 and CDR2 sequences are SGHKS and YYEKEE (reference sequence). CDR3 region: CASSLVANSLYEQYF. CDR3 nucleotide sequence: TGTGCCAGCAGCTTGGTTGCAAACAGCCTCTACGAGCAGTACTTC.

The rearrangement joins TRBV6-5 to TRBJ2-4, with D possibly TRBD1 on 6 matching bases. The CDR3 runs 14 residues. CDR1 and CDR2 from the germline V gene are MNHEY and SVGAGI. V lost 4 bases and J lost 4, with 11 bases in between. The CDR3 DNA follows: TGTGCCAGCAGTTCCTACAGGGAGAAAAACATTCAGTACTTC. Encoded protein: CASSSYREKNIQYF.

The genes are TRBV7-9 and TRBJ2-1, with no clear D. Trimming cost V 6 bases and J 0 bases, with 12 bases left between them. The CDR3 is 15 amino acids. CDR1 and CDR2 (germline): SEHNR, FQNEAQ (reference sequence). The CDR3 DNA is TGTGCCAGCAGTTCTGAGGAGATCTCCTACAATGAGCAGTTCTTC. This translates into CASSSEEISYNEQFF.

The V gene is TRBV7-2, the J gene TRBJ2-3; TRBD1 matches at 8 bases. CDR1 and CDR2 from the germline V gene are SGHTA and FQGNSA. This CDR3 comprises 16 residues. Trimming cost V 2 bases and J 2 bases; bases outside gene matches: 6. The CDR3 spells CASSLHRGSNTDTQYF. The CDR3 DNA follows: TGTGCCAGCAGCTTACACAGGGGGAGTAACACAGATACGCAGTATTTT.

This clonotype appeared once. The chain joins TRBV4-3 to TRBJ2-3; no clear D gene. Germline assignment: CDR1 LGHNA and CDR2 YSLEER. Trimming took 1 base from V and 6 from J, leaving 5 bases between them. The CDR3 is made up of 12 amino acids. CDR3 DNA: TGCGCCAGCAGCCAAGCCCGGGATACGCAGTATTTT. This sequence encodes CASSQARDTQYF.

This clonotype was picked up a small number of times. This sequence joins TRBV14 and TRBJ1-5; the D is unclear. Between the trimmed V and J ends, which lost 4 bases and 7 bases, there was a span of 11 bases. The CDR3 covers 13 residues. From germline, CDR1 is SGHDN and CDR2 FVKESK. CDR3 sequence (DNA): TGTGCCAGCAGCCCCCGTGTGGGCCAGCCCCAGCATTTT. Amino acids: CASSPRVGQPQHF.

The chain is built from TRBV28 and TRBJ1-4; D perhaps matches TRBD1 (5 bases). The V gene's germline CDR1 is MDHEN and CDR2 SYDVKM. This CDR3 contains 14 residues. V lost 0 bases to trimming and J lost 5 bases, with 7 bases between them. This chain's CDR3 is CASSLWGPNEKLFF. The CDR3 region has the DNA TGTGCCAGCAGTTTATGGGGGCCGAATGAAAAACTGTTTTTT.

The chain employs TRBV3-1 and TRBJ1-2, with a tentative D call TRBD1 (6 bases). The germline V gene encodes CDR1 LGHDT and CDR2 YNNKEL (reference sequence). The CDR3 covers 15 residues. V lost 0 bases to trimming and J lost 4 bases, with 12 bases between them. As DNA, the CDR3 is TGTGCCAGCAGCCAAGATGGGGGCAGCAGCTATGGCTACACCTTC. This translates into CASSQDGGSSYGYTF.

This clonotype has just a few counts. The V call is TRBV6-1, the J call TRBJ2-3, with TRBD2 matching over 8 bases. Germline CDR1 and CDR2: MNHNS and SASEGT. The trim removed 5 bases at V and 6 bases at J, leaving 16 bases unmatched. The CDR3 is made up of 17 amino acids. CDR3 sequence reads: CASSLTWGSGVADTQYF. CDR3 sequence (DNA): TGTGCCAGCAGTCTTACTTGGGGTAGCGGGGTTGCGGATACGCAGTATTTT.

The rearrangement links TRBV4-2 to TRBJ2-1; D unresolved. Germline V gives CDR1 LGHNA, CDR2 YNFKEQ. The CDR3 loop spans 14 amino acids. Trimming stripped 1 base from V and 4 bases from J, with 8 bases between. The CDR3 loop is CASSQVREYNEQFF. Written as DNA, the CDR3 is TGTGCCAGCAGCCAAGTTCGAGAATACAATGAGCAGTTCTTC.